The rows below give T cell receptor beta chains drawn from one sample of a study of blood T cell repertoires in COVID-19. Profiling relied on immunoSEQ multiplex PCR, and the TCRdb table lists in-frame clones only, not all of them. The table records around 180,000 clones, roughly 77% of them present only once. Sequencing was performed on peripheral blood. The receptor set was obtained from a woman older than 75 with COVID-19, enrolled during active disease. Each CDR3 is given with its conserved first and last residue. The order of the fields is D gene, J gene, V gene, clone size, CDR3 DNA, CDR3 protein. The D gene is left open where the match is weak. Not all rows give a size; the values are once, few, many and, for expanded clones, a class.

- | TRBJ2-6 | TRBV21-1 | - | TGTGCCAGCAGCTCCCGTCAAGGACAGGGGGCTTACGGGGCCAACGTCCTGACTTTC | CASSSRQGQGAYGANVLTF
- | TRBJ1-4 | TRBV4-3 | - | TGCGCCAGCAGCCAAGATATCCTCAGCGAGAATGAAAAACTGTTTTTT | CASSQDILSENEKLFF
TRBD1 | TRBJ1-2 | TRBV29-1 | once | TGCGGAGGTCAGGGGGCTTACGATGGCTACACCTTC | CGGQGAYDGYTF
TRBD1 | TRBJ2-7 | TRBV18 | - | TGTGCCAGCTCACCATATCCGGGACAGGGAAGCGAGCAGTACTTC | CASSPYPGQGSEQYF
- | TRBJ2-2 | TRBV2 | - | TGTGCCAGCAAGGTGCAGGGTTCGGCCGGGGAGCTGTTTTTT | CASKVQGSAGELFF
TRBD1 | TRBJ2-3 | TRBV24-1 | - | TGTGCCACCAGTGACCGGGACAGGATCCGTAGCACAGATACGCAGTATTTT | CATSDRDRIRSTDTQYF
- | TRBJ1-4 | TRBV13 | few | TGTGCCAGCAGCTTAGGAGTCGGGAAACTGTTTTTT | CASSLGVGKLFF
- | TRBJ1-1 | TRBV7-3 | - | TGTGCCAGCAGCTTTTCCGGGAACACTGAAGCTTTCTTT | CASSFSGNTEAFF
- | TRBJ1-4 | TRBV29-1 | - | TGCAGCGTTGAAGATCGCGGTGTTAATGAAAAACTGTTTTTT | CSVEDRGVNEKLFF
- | TRBJ2-1 | TRBV12-5 | - | TGTGCTAGTGGTGTCGGGGGTTTTAATGAGCAGTTCTTC | CASGVGGFNEQFF
TRBD1 | TRBJ1-6 | TRBV10-3 | once | TGTGCCATCAGTGGGACAGGTCCTCGGGGGAATTCACCCCTCCACTTT | CAISGTGPRGNSPLHF
TRBD2 | TRBJ2-5 | TRBV3-1/TRBV3-2 | few | TGTGCCAGCAGCCAAGCTCGACTAGCGGGGCTGTACCAAGAGACCCAGTACTTC | CASSQARLAGLYQETQYF
- | TRBJ2-5 | TRBV5-8 | once | TGTGCCAGCAGTTTTCTTCAAGAGACCCAGTACTTC | CASSFLQETQYF
TRBD1 | TRBJ1-6 | TRBV27 | - | TGTGCCAGCAGTGCGGGACAGGGGGGGATTGACGGTTCACCCCTCCACTTT | CASSAGQGGIDGSPLHF
TRBD2 | TRBJ2-7 | TRBV5-4 | - | TGTGCCAGCAGCTTAGGTTATAGCGGGAGCTACGAGCAGTACTTC | CASSLGYSGSYEQYF
- | TRBJ2-2 | TRBV7-2 | - | TGTGCCAGCACCATAAGACAGAAGATCGACAATAGGAACACCGGGGAGCTGTTTTTT | CASTIRQKIDNRNTGELFF
- | TRBJ2-1 | TRBV6-5 | - | TGTGCCAGCAGTTACAGTGGGGGGGGGCACAATGAGCAGTTCTTC | CASSYSGGGHNEQFF
TRBD2 | TRBJ2-7 | TRBV27 | - | TGTGCCAGCAAAATCAGGGAGGGGTTGGAGCAGTACTTC | CASKIREGLEQYF
- | TRBJ1-2 | TRBV19 | - | TGTGCCAGTAGTGGGCCCGGCTACTATGGCTACACCTTC | CASSGPGYYGYTF
TRBD2 | TRBJ2-3 | TRBV9 | - | TGTGCCAGCAGCGATCCGGGACTACGCACAGATACGCAGTATTTT | CASSDPGLRTDTQYF
TRBD2 | TRBJ2-4 | TRBV11-3 | - | TGTGCCAGCAGCTTTCGGACTAGCGGGGGGAATCAGTACTTC | CASSFRTSGGNQYF
- | TRBJ1-4 | TRBV13 | once | TGTGCCAGCAGCTTAATTCGAGAAGGGGCAGATGAAAAACTGTTTTTT | CASSLIREGADEKLFF
- | TRBJ1-2 | TRBV12-3/TRBV12-4 | - | TGTGCCAGCAGTTTGGGCAGGGCCGGCACCTTC | CASSLGRAGTF
TRBD1 | TRBJ2-7 | TRBV4-2 | - | TGTGCCAGCAGCCAAGAGGCCGGGACAGGCTACGAGCAGTACTTC | CASSQEAGTGYEQYF
TRBD1 | TRBJ1-6 | TRBV4-2 | few | TGTGCCAGCAGCCAAGCGAAGACAGGGGGCGAGTCACCCCTCCACTTT | CASSQAKTGGESPLHF
- | TRBJ1-3 | TRBV5-4 | - | TGTGCCAGCAGCATAAGGGACACCCTCTCTGGAAACACCATATATTTT | CASSIRDTLSGNTIYF
TRBD2 | TRBJ2-5 | TRBV5-1 | - | TGCGCCAGCAGCTTGGGCGGGTCTAGCGGGGAGTTAGAGACCCAGTACTTC | CASSLGGSSGELETQYF
- | TRBJ2-1 | TRBV7-7 | - | TGTGCCAGCAGCCCGTTTGCGGGGGCCTCCTCCTACAATGAGCAGTTCTTC | CASSPFAGASSYNEQFF
- | TRBJ1-5 | TRBV28 | - | TGTGCCAGCAGACCTACCAAGGGGTCCTATAGCAATCAGCCCCAGCATTTT | CASRPTKGSYSNQPQHF
- | TRBJ2-2 | TRBV4-1 | - | TGCGCCAGCAGCCAAATTAGGGGGTTCACCGGGGAGCTGTTTTTT | CASSQIRGFTGELFF
- | TRBJ2-2 | TRBV6-5 | - | TGTGCCAGCAGGATTCAGGGGGGGAACACCGGGGAGCTGTTTTTT | CASRIQGGNTGELFF
- | TRBJ1-5 | TRBV11-3 | once | TGTGCCAGCAGCTTAGATCCCTATCAGCCCCAGCATTTT | CASSLDPYQPQHF
TRBD2 | TRBJ2-7 | TRBV19 | - | TGTGCCAGTACGGGGGGGGCCAGCTCCTACGAGCAGTACTTC | CASTGGASSYEQYF
- | TRBJ1-6 | TRBV21-1 | - | TGTGCCAGCAGCAAAGGTAGCTCCTATAATTCACCCCTCCACTTT | CASSKGSSYNSPLHF
TRBD1 | TRBJ2-1 | TRBV7-6 | many | TGTGCCAGCAGCTTTACTACAGGGGATTCCTACAATGAGCAGTTCTTC | CASSFTTGDSYNEQFF
TRBD1 | TRBJ1-6 | TRBV6-5 | many | TGTGCCAGCAGCTATGGACAGGGCACGTCACCCCTCCACTTT | CASSYGQGTSPLHF
- | TRBJ2-1 | TRBV5-5 | - | TGTGCCAGCATACCGGGACAACCGACCAATGAGCAGTTCTTC | CASIPGQPTNEQFF
TRBD1 | TRBJ2-3 | TRBV12-5 | - | TGTGCTAGTGGTTCTTCAGGGGGCTTTACGCAGTATTTT | CASGSSGGFTQYF
- | TRBJ1-6 | TRBV7-9 | - | TGTGCCAGCAGCCTCGACAGCAGCTCCTATAATTCACCCCTCCACTTT | CASSLDSSSYNSPLHF
TRBD1 | TRBJ1-2 | TRBV28 | - | TGTGCCAGCAAAGGCCGACAGGGTGGTGGCTACACCTTC | CASKGRQGGGYTF
- | TRBJ1-2 | TRBV6-2/TRBV6-3 | - | TGTGCCAGCAGTTACTCGGCAGGGATGACTGGCTACACCTTC | CASSYSAGMTGYTF
- | TRBJ1-4 | TRBV25-1 | - | TGTGCCAGCAGTGGAGGGAGCAGGTTTAATGAAAAACTGTTTTTT | CASSGGSRFNEKLFF